This T cell receptor beta chain was identified in a study of patients and donors after allogeneic stem cell transplantation. This clonotype was detected only a few times. The CDR3 consists of 9 residues. V lost 10 bases and J lost 12, with 13 bases in between. Via MiXCR, TCRdb re-called the RT-PCR reads, giving one row per CDR3 protein. The sample holds some 960,000 distinct CDR3 sequences, roughly 17% seen once. The rearrangement joins TRBV12-3 or TRBV12-4 to TRBJ2-7; no reliable D call. The TCR comes from a human donor who was either an allogeneic HSCT recipient or a stem cell or donor lymphocyte infusion donor (not recorded which). It is not recorded whose cells these are; they may come from a transplant donor. The sample was blood, either unsorted or a sorted T cell fraction (not recorded which). CDR3 sequence: CATRPPLYF. The DNA of the CDR3 is TGTGCCACCCGGCCACCCTTGTACTTC.